Listed below are T cell receptor beta chains from one sample, sequenced in a study of blood T cell repertoires in COVID-19. The data were produced by immunoSEQ multiplex PCR, yet TCRdb's version contains in-frame clones alone and is incomplete. The repertoire holds hundreds of thousands of clones, 70% to 90% seen once, with around 4% in the top ten. The sequencing sample was made of PBMCs or T cells enriched from blood (not recorded which). Source of these receptors: a woman aged 40 to 49 with acute COVID-19. Both conserved end residues are part of each CDR3. The D gene is left open where the match is weak. Size values are once, few and many counts, or a class for expanded clones, and some rows have none.

d_gene: NA; j_gene: TRBJ1-1; v_gene: TRBV20-1; abundance: NA; CDR3nt: TGCAGTGTCAATGAAGGGGTTGGAGCTTTCTTT; CDR3aa: CSVNEGVGAFF
d_gene: TRBD2; j_gene: TRBJ2-7; v_gene: TRBV7-2; abundance: NA; CDR3nt: TGTGCCAGCAGCTCGCAACTAGCGGGAGGATTGGCCGAGCAGTACTTC; CDR3aa: CASSSQLAGGLAEQYF
d_gene: TRBD1; j_gene: TRBJ1-1; v_gene: TRBV5-1; abundance: NA; CDR3nt: TGCGCCAGCAGCTTGGGTGACAGGGAAAACACTGAAGCTTTCTTT; CDR3aa: CASSLGDRENTEAFF
d_gene: TRBD1; j_gene: TRBJ1-3; v_gene: TRBV11-2; abundance: NA; CDR3nt: TGTGCCAGCAGCCGGCGACAGGGAAGCTCTGGAAACACCATATATTTT; CDR3aa: CASSRRQGSSGNTIYF
d_gene: NA; j_gene: TRBJ2-1; v_gene: TRBV10-2; abundance: NA; CDR3nt: TGCGCCAGCAGTGGACTAGGCAATGAGCAGTTCTTC; CDR3aa: CASSGLGNEQFF
d_gene: TRBD2; j_gene: TRBJ2-3; v_gene: TRBV18; abundance: NA; CDR3nt: TGTGCCAGCTCACCAGCAGCGGGAGTAACAGATACGCAGTATTTT; CDR3aa: CASSPAAGVTDTQYF
d_gene: NA; j_gene: TRBJ2-7; v_gene: TRBV29-1; abundance: NA; CDR3nt: TGCAGCGTCCTCTGGAGACCCCTAGATTACGAGCAGTACTTC; CDR3aa: CSVLWRPLDYEQYF
d_gene: NA; j_gene: TRBJ2-1; v_gene: TRBV6-2/TRBV6-3; abundance: NA; CDR3nt: TGTGCCAGCAGCCCCCGTAATGAGCAGTTCTTC; CDR3aa: CASSPRNEQFF
d_gene: TRBD2; j_gene: TRBJ2-1; v_gene: TRBV27; abundance: NA; CDR3nt: TGTGCCAGCAGTCCACCACAAGCTAGCGGTAAGAATGAGCAGTTCTTC; CDR3aa: CASSPPQASGKNEQFF
d_gene: NA; j_gene: TRBJ1-1; v_gene: TRBV27; abundance: NA; CDR3nt: TGTGCCAGCAGTCGTCCAGGGATGAACACTGAAGCTTTCTTT; CDR3aa: CASSRPGMNTEAFF
d_gene: TRBD2; j_gene: TRBJ2-1; v_gene: TRBV6-2/TRBV6-3; abundance: NA; CDR3nt: TGTGCCAGCAGTTACTCGAGCCTAGCGGGTATCTACAATGAGCAGTTCTTC; CDR3aa: CASSYSSLAGIYNEQFF
d_gene: TRBD1; j_gene: TRBJ2-7; v_gene: TRBV5-6; abundance: NA; CDR3nt: TGTGCCAGCAGCGGACCCGGGACAGGGGAGTTCAAGCAGTACTTC; CDR3aa: CASSGPGTGEFKQYF
d_gene: NA; j_gene: TRBJ1-4; v_gene: TRBV4-1; abundance: NA; CDR3nt: TGCGCCAGCAGCCCCACCCTAGGTCCTTCTGGTGGTGAAAAACTGTTTTTT; CDR3aa: CASSPTLGPSGGEKLFF
d_gene: NA; j_gene: TRBJ2-3; v_gene: TRBV2; abundance: NA; CDR3nt: TGTGCCAGCAGAATGATAGAGGGGCAGTATTTT; CDR3aa: CASRMIEGQYF
d_gene: TRBD1; j_gene: TRBJ1-1; v_gene: TRBV29-1; abundance: NA; CDR3nt: TGCAGCGTCCGGACAGGGAGGAGGACTGAAGCTTTCTTT; CDR3aa: CSVRTGRRTEAFF
d_gene: NA; j_gene: TRBJ2-2; v_gene: TRBV4-2; abundance: NA; CDR3nt: TGTGCCAGCAGCCGCCTGATCGGTGTGAACACCGGGGAGCTGTTTTTT; CDR3aa: CASSRLIGVNTGELFF
d_gene: NA; j_gene: TRBJ2-7; v_gene: TRBV28; abundance: NA; CDR3nt: TGTGCCAGCGGCGGGACTGGCGGTCCCTACGAGCAGTACTTC; CDR3aa: CASGGTGGPYEQYF
d_gene: NA; j_gene: TRBJ1-2; v_gene: TRBV6-6; abundance: NA; CDR3nt: TGTGCCAGCAGTTACGGCCGTTTAAACTATGGCTACACCTTC; CDR3aa: CASSYGRLNYGYTF
d_gene: NA; j_gene: TRBJ2-7; v_gene: TRBV28; abundance: NA; CDR3nt: TGTGCCAGCAGCGGTATCAGGGCCTCGTTCTCCTACGAGCAGTACTTC; CDR3aa: CASSGIRASFSYEQYF
d_gene: NA; j_gene: TRBJ2-3; v_gene: TRBV27; abundance: NA; CDR3nt: TGTGCCAGCAGTTTGAACTTTTGGTCAGATACGCAGTATTTT; CDR3aa: CASSLNFWSDTQYF
d_gene: TRBD2; j_gene: TRBJ2-1; v_gene: TRBV9; abundance: NA; CDR3nt: TGTGCCAGCAGCGCACCAGCGGGAAGGCTCTACAATGAGCAGTTCTTC; CDR3aa: CASSAPAGRLYNEQFF
d_gene: TRBD1; j_gene: TRBJ1-3; v_gene: TRBV5-1; abundance: NA; CDR3nt: TGCGCCAGCAGCCTGACAGGGTTTGAGAACACCATATATTTT; CDR3aa: CASSLTGFENTIYF
d_gene: TRBD2; j_gene: TRBJ2-1; v_gene: TRBV3-1/TRBV3-2; abundance: few; CDR3nt: TGTGCCAGCAGCCGCCTAGCGGGTGGAATGAACAATGAGCAGTTCTTC; CDR3aa: CASSRLAGGMNNEQFF
d_gene: TRBD1; j_gene: TRBJ1-5; v_gene: TRBV30; abundance: NA; CDR3nt: TGTGCCTGGAGTGCACAGGGGAATCAGCCCCAGCATTTT; CDR3aa: CAWSAQGNQPQHF
d_gene: NA; j_gene: TRBJ2-7; v_gene: TRBV4-2; abundance: NA; CDR3nt: TGTGCCAGCAGCCCCGCAGCGGTCGTCGCCTACGAGCAGTACTTC; CDR3aa: CASSPAAVVAYEQYF
d_gene: NA; j_gene: TRBJ2-1; v_gene: TRBV7-9; abundance: NA; CDR3nt: TGTGCCAGCAGCTTAGTTGGTCGGTCGCATGAGCAGTTCTTC; CDR3aa: CASSLVGRSHEQFF
d_gene: TRBD2; j_gene: TRBJ2-5; v_gene: TRBV19; abundance: NA; CDR3nt: TGTGCCAGTAGTAGGACTAGCGGGGTCTACGAAAAGACCCAGTACTTC; CDR3aa: CASSRTSGVYEKTQYF
d_gene: TRBD2; j_gene: TRBJ2-1; v_gene: TRBV7-2; abundance: NA; CDR3nt: TGTGCCAGCAGCTCCGGGACTAGCGGGTCCAGCTCCTACAATGAGCAGTTCTTC; CDR3aa: CASSSGTSGSSSYNEQFF
d_gene: TRBD1; j_gene: TRBJ1-2; v_gene: TRBV29-1; abundance: NA; CDR3nt: TGCAGCGTTGAAACGACAGGGAGCGGCTATGGCTACACCTTC; CDR3aa: CSVETTGSGYGYTF
d_gene: TRBD1; j_gene: TRBJ1-2; v_gene: TRBV28; abundance: NA; CDR3nt: TGTGCCAGCAGTGCCGGGACAGGAGCTAACTATGGCTACACCTTC; CDR3aa: CASSAGTGANYGYTF
d_gene: NA; j_gene: TRBJ1-5; v_gene: TRBV6-2/TRBV6-3; abundance: NA; CDR3nt: TGTGCCAGCAGTTACTGGGAGAAAAATCAGCCCCAGCATTTT; CDR3aa: CASSYWEKNQPQHF
d_gene: NA; j_gene: TRBJ1-2; v_gene: TRBV5-4; abundance: NA; CDR3nt: TGTGCCAGCAGCCCGCTGACGAGGGCGAGTGATGGCTACACCTTC; CDR3aa: CASSPLTRASDGYTF
d_gene: NA; j_gene: TRBJ2-5; v_gene: TRBV5-1; abundance: NA; CDR3nt: TGCGCCAGCAGCTTGCCGAGCGGAGCCCAAGAGACCCAGTACTTC; CDR3aa: CASSLPSGAQETQYF
d_gene: NA; j_gene: TRBJ1-3; v_gene: TRBV30; abundance: NA; CDR3nt: TGTGCTTGGTCATTCGGAAACACCATATATTTT; CDR3aa: CAWSFGNTIYF
d_gene: TRBD1; j_gene: TRBJ2-1; v_gene: TRBV5-8; abundance: NA; CDR3nt: TGTGCCAGCAGCTTGTACAGGGGGCTTGGCAATGAGCAGTTCTTC; CDR3aa: CASSLYRGLGNEQFF
d_gene: NA; j_gene: TRBJ2-6; v_gene: TRBV19; abundance: NA; CDR3nt: TGTGCCAGTAGTCCGCCCCGGCAGGTAATCTCTGGGGCCAACGTCCTGACTTTC; CDR3aa: CASSPPRQVISGANVLTF
d_gene: NA; j_gene: TRBJ2-7; v_gene: TRBV29-1; abundance: NA; CDR3nt: TGCAGCGCAGCCGGGAGTCTCTACGAGCAGTACTTC; CDR3aa: CSAAGSLYEQYF
d_gene: NA; j_gene: TRBJ2-1; v_gene: TRBV5-1; abundance: NA; CDR3nt: TGCGCCAGCAGCTTGGCTGCCGGGAGAACCTACAATGAGCAGTTCTTC; CDR3aa: CASSLAAGRTYNEQFF